These 20 T cell receptor beta chains share one sample of origin, sequenced in a study of regulatory T cells in long-lasting Graves disease. Time point reported: newly diagnosed GD, antithyroid drugs for less than 3 months. The TCR library was made from RNA that had been extracted from PBMCs in TRIzol. Construction of TCR beta libraries relied on iRepertoire HTBI primers and on Arm-PCR targeting CDR3 regions. TCRdb analysed the multiplex PCR reads with MiXCR anew, one entry per CDR3 protein. The sample contains about 320,000 distinct CDR3 sequences, 18% of which appear only once. The material sequenced was peripheral blood mononuclear cells (PBMCs), taken at new diagnosis, from a patient treated with antithyroid drugs. The receptors here all came from a female donor with Graves disease.

This sequence joins TRBV4-1 and TRBJ2-3; TRBD2 matches at 14 bases. J lost 3 bases, V lost 1 base, and 0 bases had no gene match. CDR1 MGHRA and CDR2 YSYEKL come from the germline V gene. The CDR3 consists of 16 residues. The CDR3 protein is CASSQGLAGGTDTQYF. CDR3 sequence (DNA): TGCGCCAGCAGCCAAGGACTAGCGGGAGGGACAGATACGCAGTATTTT.

This clonotype has at least ten counts. The CDR3 loop is CASHTILTSGGELFF. CDR3 DNA: TGTGCCAGCCACACGATACTGACTAGTGGCGGGGAGCTGTTTTTT. The V and J genes are TRBV28 and TRBJ2-2; D may be TRBD2 (6 bases). The CDR3 is 15 amino acids. Germline assignment: CDR1 MDHEN and CDR2 SYDVKM. V was pared by 8 bases and J by 7 bases, with 20 bases between.

Details on this clonotype: One end of the junction is discordant with germline, which a read error may explain. The chain recombines TRBV2 with TRBJ2-7; 8 bases are shared with TRBD2. Germline lookup yields CDR1 SNHLY and CDR2 FYNNEI. This CDR3 contains 17 residues. This CDR3 reads CASTYSGTSPPPYEQYF. The DNA for the CDR3 is TGTGCCAGCACCTACTCCGGGACTAGTCCTCCCCCCTACGAGCAATACTTC.

The rearrangement uses TRBV24-1 and TRBJ2-3, with 11 bases identical to TRBD1. Germline CDR1 KGHDR, CDR2 SFDVKD. The trim removed 2 bases at V and 1 base at J, leaving 7 bases unmatched. The CDR3 covers 18 residues. In DNA, the CDR3 is TGTGCCACCAGTGATTCGGAAAGGACAGGGGGCGGCACAGATACGCAGTATTTT. It yields the protein CATSDSERTGGGTDTQYF.

There are many counts of this clonotype. The chain combines TRBV18 with TRBJ1-4; TRBD1 might be the D (5 bases). The CDR3 runs 15 residues. Germline V gene sequence: CDR1 KGHSH, CDR2 LQKENI. V lost 3 bases and J 5 bases, leaving 13 bases between the germline ends. CDR3 DNA sequence: TGTGCCAGCTCACCGGGGACGGTGAGAAATGAAAAACTGTTTTTT. Amino acid sequence: CASSPGTVRNEKLFF.

This clonotype came up many times. The J gene is TRBJ2-1, the V gene TRBV6-1; 8 nucleotides match TRBD1. This CDR3 spans 14 amino acids. V gave up 7 bases and J gave up 2 bases; unmatched junction bases: 4. CDR1 is MNHNS and CDR2 is SASEGT in the germline V gene. The CDR3 loop reads CASKATGAYNEQFF. CDR3 in DNA: TGTGCCAGCAAAGCGACAGGGGCCTACAATGAGCAGTTCTTC.

This clonotype showed up many times. This sequence joins TRBV28 and TRBJ1-1; D unresolved. The V gene lost 6 bases and the J gene lost 2 bases, with 16 bases spanning the gap. The CDR3 has 15 amino acids. Germline assignment: CDR1 MDHEN and CDR2 SYDVKM. Here the CDR3 DNA reads TGTGCCAGCAGGTCCCCCGGCATGGAAAACACTGAAGCTTTCTTT. This translates into CASRSPGMENTEAFF.

This clonotype was detected many times. The chain has TRBV2 and TRBJ2-3, with 12 nucleotides matching TRBD2. The CDR3 is made up of 16 amino acids. Germline V gives CDR1 SNHLY, CDR2 FYNNEI. Trimming took 5 bases from V and 0 from J; bases not matched to a gene: 3. CDR3 in amino acids: CASSRTSGISTDTQYF. CDR3 coding DNA: TGTGCCAGCAGTCGGACTAGCGGGATTAGCACAGATACGCAGTATTTT. Drawing the rest from reference TRBV2 and TRBJ2-3, the complete variable domain is EPEVTQTPSHQVTQMGQEVILRCVPISNHLYFYWYRQILGQKVEFLVSFYNNEISEKSEIFDDQFSVERPDGSNFTLKIRSTKLEDSAMYFCASSRTSGISTDTQYFGPGTRLTVL.

The chain combines TRBV20-1 with TRBJ1-3; weak D call: TRBD1 (5 bases). Trimming stripped 6 bases from V and 4 bases from J, with 13 bases between. Germline values: CDR1 DFQATT, CDR2 SNEGSKA (reference sequence). The CDR3 is 13 amino acids. The CDR3 DNA follows: TGCAGTGCGTCCGGGACGCTCGGAAACACCATATATTTT. Protein product: CSASGTLGNTIYF.

The V and J genes are TRBV28 and TRBJ1-2; D is unclear. This CDR3 region has 13 residues. Germline V gives CDR1 MDHEN, CDR2 SYDVKM. V lost 5 bases, J lost 4 bases, and 11 bases lay in between. The CDR3 is CASSTPRGYGYTF. The DNA for the CDR3 is TGTGCCAGCAGTACCCCCCGGGGCTATGGCTACACCTTC.

At least ten counts were recorded for this clonotype. This sequence joins TRBV7-3 and TRBJ1-1; 9 bases match TRBD1. The V gene's germline CDR1 is SGHTA and CDR2 FQGTGA. The length of the CDR3 is 13 residues. J gave up 7 bases and V 5 bases, and 5 bases lay outside the gene matches. CDR3: CASSQRQGGEAFF. The CDR3 nucleotides read TGTGCCAGCAGCCAACGACAGGGGGGTGAAGCTTTCTTT.

For this clonotype: A read error is the likely source, as a far larger clone sits one nucleotide away. This rearrangement joins TRBV6-1 to TRBJ1-1, with TRBD1 as a possible D gene (6 bases). CDR3 length equals 16 residues. CDR1 and CDR2 from the germline V gene are MNHNS and SASEGT. The V end was cut by 3 bases, the J end by 4 bases, with 18 bases between. The chain's CDR3 is CASSEFQGLGITEAFF. As DNA, the CDR3 is TGTGCCAGCAGTGAGTTTCAGGGGTTGGGAATCACTGAAGCTTTCTTT.

There are many counts of this clonotype. V is TRBV2 and J is TRBJ2-3; 11 bases agree with TRBD2. V shed 4 bases and J 6 bases; nucleotides not matched to a gene: 6. CDR1 SNHLY and CDR2 FYNNEI come from the germline V gene. The CDR3 is 15 residues long. This CDR3 is CASSGTSGSLDTQYF. The DNA for the CDR3 is TGTGCCAGCAGTGGAACTAGCGGGAGTTTGGATACGCAGTATTTT.

In the case of this clonotype: It may be a read error: a sequence one base away is much more abundant. This CDR3 is missing its conserved last phenylalanine or tryptophan, likely due to a read error. This rearrangement joins TRBV6-1 to TRBJ1-2; a weak D match, TRBD1 (5 bases). In germline, CDR1 is MNHNS, CDR2 SASEGT. The V end was cut by 5 bases, the J end by 2 bases, with 9 bases between. CDR3 size: 13 residues. The CDR3 region is CASSPRENYGYTS. In DNA form, the CDR3 reads TGTGCCAGCAGTCCCAGGGAAAACTATGGCTACACCTCC.

This clonotype was seen many times. The chain couples TRBV11-3 to TRBJ2-1; 8 bases match TRBD2. The CDR3 length is 15 residues. J gave up 9 bases and V 2 bases, and 9 bases lay outside the gene matches. In germline, CDR1 is SGHNT, CDR2 YENEEA. CDR3: CASSLSPSGLVEQFF. The CDR3, as DNA: TGTGCCAGCAGCTTAAGCCCTAGCGGGTTGGTTGAGCAGTTCTTC.

The table lists this clonotype with many counts. This chain connects TRBV5-1 to TRBJ2-3; D might be TRBD1 (5 bases). V lost 0 bases, J lost 0 bases, and 11 bases lay in between. The CDR3 consists of 16 residues. From germline, CDR1 is SGHRS and CDR2 YFSETQ. CDR3 residues: CASSLVLGPSTDTQYF. In DNA form, the CDR3 reads TGCGCCAGCAGCTTGGTACTGGGGCCGAGCACAGATACGCAGTATTTT.

Ten or more counts support this clonotype. This sequence joins TRBV19 and TRBJ1-5, with D perhaps TRBD1 (6 bases). In germline, CDR1 is LNHDA, CDR2 SQIVND (reference sequence). The ends were cut back, 7 bases at V and 0 bases at J, with 25 bases in the middle. The CDR3 totals 19 residues. In DNA, the CDR3 is TGTGCCAGTACCATAACCCGTGGGGGGGCCCCCTATAGCAATCAGCCCCAGCATTTT. This gives the protein CASTITRGGAPYSNQPQHF.

This clonotype has a count of ten or more. The chain joins TRBV2 to TRBJ1-5; TRBD1 is a possible D gene (5 bases). CDR1 and CDR2 (germline): SNHLY, FYNNEI. The CDR3 loop spans 14 amino acids. Deletions cut 6 bases from V and 1 base from J, with 10 bases between. DNA of the CDR3: TGTGCCAGCAGGGTGAGACAGAGCAATCAGCCCCAGCATTTT. As protein: CASRVRQSNQPQHF. Variable domain in full (rest from reference TRBV2 and TRBJ1-5): EPEVTQTPSHQVTQMGQEVILRCVPISNHLYFYWYRQILGQKVEFLVSFYNNEISEKSEIFDDQFSVERPDGSNFTLKIRSTKLEDSAMYFCASRVRQSNQPQHFGDGTRLSIL.

Of note for this clonotype: A much larger clonotype is one base distant, so this may be a read error. J is TRBJ1-4 and V is TRBV27, with D possibly TRBD1 on 6 matching bases. The CDR3 spans 16 residues. Germline assignment: CDR1 MNHEY and CDR2 SMNVEV (reference sequence). Trimming left V 2 bases short and J 11 bases short, with 21 bases between. The CDR3 nucleotides are TGTGCCAGCAGTTTAGGGGGGGGCACATCAAATTGGAAACTGTTTTTT. This codes for CASSLGGGTSNWKLFF.

This clonotype was recorded at least ten times. This chain links TRBV9 with TRBJ1-6; 7 bases are shared with TRBD1. Germline V gene lookup returns CDR1 SGDLS and CDR2 YYNGEE. The CDR3 sequence is 15 residues long. Losses at the gene ends were 0 bases for V and 10 bases for J; bases not matched to a gene: 7. Here the CDR3 reads CASSVDWQGESPLHF. For the CDR3, the DNA is TGTGCCAGCAGCGTAGATTGGCAGGGGGAATCACCCCTCCACTTT.